This record concerns one T cell receptor (beta chain) sequence. Its antigen has not been determined. The sample holds no much larger clone one base away, and base qualities are not on file. Donors were healthy HIV-negative adults with no recently reported acute infections or vaccinations. Only Caucasian adults living in Nashville, Tennessee, USA were represented among the donors. CD4+ T cells were enriched through magnetic negative selection, after which naive cells were positively selected on CD45RA and the remaining negative fraction served as the memory subset. Blood was obtained by leukapheresis, after which PBMCs were separated by Ficoll-Histopaque density gradient centrifugation and cryopreserved in liquid nitrogen vapor phase. Analytical flow cytometry was used to check the purity and quantity of every magnetically sorted T cell population. Genomic DNA was isolated from each sorted fraction and quantified by UV absorbance on a Nanodrop 2000c.

These data belong to a study of shared clonotypes between healthy human individuals (dated by TCRdb to the early 2020s). Concerning the study at large: The cohort comprised two women and a few men aged 18 to 49 years. For each donor, three plates each were used for CD4 naive and CD4 memory, two plates were used for CD8 naive, and one plate was used for CD8 memory. The study deeply sequenced blood TCR repertoires of five healthy adults to estimate repertoire size and the extent of clonotype sharing between individuals. To increase sequencing depth and limit assay-specific biases, TCR repertoire library preparation and sequencing were carried out by different laboratories using diverse techniques. Between about 0.8 and 9 billion PBMCs per donor were obtained by leukapheresis.

From a lookup of the germline V gene, CDR1 and CDR2 are MNHEY and SVGAGI. Between the V and J ends, shortened by 4 bases and 1 base respectively, the junction contains 3 bases. There are 12 amino acids in the CDR3, from cysteine to phenylalanine inclusive. Solely the CDR3 DNA is kept, with 36 bases framed from the first base. TCR CDR3 regions were amplified from genomic DNA by multiplex PCR using the deep immunoSEQ assay. Extracted genomic DNA from each cell subset was distributed evenly across all wells of several immunoSEQ 96-well plates, and each plate was treated as a replicate. For sorted subsets, each replicate PCR was loaded with about 0.2 ug genomic DNA, equivalent to 25,000 to 35,000 T cell genomes. Purified libraries were measured with a Qubit 3.0 fluorometer, size-checked on a Bioanalyzer 2100, and measured again with the KAPA Library Quantification kit. Every immunoSEQ 96-well plate was sequenced on a separate single-read 150-cycle Illumina NextSeq 550 flow cell. Per the source publication's procedure: The immunoSEQ output contained only junctional sequences without quality scores, so filtering could not match that applied to full-length reads. Sequences were annotated with PyIR, a Python wrapper for IgBLAST v1.9, using IMGT germline references to assign V/J genes and CDR3. Reads were filtered out if the reads had weak V/J assignments (E-value above 1e-6), no CDR3, stop codons, out-of-frame junctions, or ambiguous translated residues. A V3J clonotype was defined by an identical inferred V gene, J gene, and CDR3 amino acid sequence. Percentage overlap between repertoires was computed as shared unique clonotypes divided by the size of the smaller repertoire. RTK rarefaction, the Chao1 estimator, and Recon v2.1 estimates of unobserved clonotypes were used to assess repertoire richness. For all TCRbeta clonotypes obtained by the gDNA method from four donors, generation probabilities were computed with OLGA. Held by TCRdb, this immuneACCESS table contains in-frame sequences only and omits some clones. Under half of the omission traces to an unresolved V gene where checked; the cause of the rest is unknown. V and J calls and clone size are as listed in that table; D and trimming were resolved from the DNA. This sample has approximately 2.4 million clones in its table, and under 97% of those were observed once. The ten largest clonotypes hold around 0.13% of the sample.

The investigation overall reported the following: Pairwise subsampling indicated that sequencing depth was expected to affect the degree of clonotype sharing among donors. Sampling was restricted to blood, and TCR repertoires in tissue are likely to differ from TCR repertoires in blood. Sharing across a few donors was observed for around 5% of naive CD4, 3.5% of naive CD8, 2.3% of memory CD4, and about 0.4% of memory CD8 clonotypes. Larger estimated clonotype richness was generally found for naive subsets than for memory subsets. Because the study included only a small number of donors, the genetic and exposure-history diversity represented was limited. Higher generation probabilities were observed for clonotypes shared by all four sorted-subset donors than for non-shared clonotypes. Incomplete sequencing was indicated by rarefaction of sorted-subset datasets, despite the large sequencing depth.

The chain employs TRBV6-5 and TRBJ2-3; the D gene cannot be named for sure. This receptor was obtained from a man aged 18-30 years in good health. The sample was naive CD4+ T cells sorted from blood. The cell subset or site label of this sample denotes: CD45RA+ positively selected. This receptor carries the CDR3 CASSWGTDTQYF. The DNA sequence reads TGTGCCAGCAGTTGGGGCACAGATACGCAGTATTTT.